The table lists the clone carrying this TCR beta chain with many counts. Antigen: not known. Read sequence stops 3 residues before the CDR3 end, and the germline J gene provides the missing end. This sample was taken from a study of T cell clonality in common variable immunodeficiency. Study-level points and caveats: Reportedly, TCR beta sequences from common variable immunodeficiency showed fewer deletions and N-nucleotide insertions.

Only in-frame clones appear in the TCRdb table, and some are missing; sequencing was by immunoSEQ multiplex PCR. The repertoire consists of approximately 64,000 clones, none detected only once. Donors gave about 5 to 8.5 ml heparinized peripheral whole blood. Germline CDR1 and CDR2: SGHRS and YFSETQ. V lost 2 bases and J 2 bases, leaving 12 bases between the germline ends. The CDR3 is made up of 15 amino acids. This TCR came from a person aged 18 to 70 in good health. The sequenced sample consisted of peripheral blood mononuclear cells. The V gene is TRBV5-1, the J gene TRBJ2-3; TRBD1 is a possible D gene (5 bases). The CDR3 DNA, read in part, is TGCGCCAGCAGCTTAGGGCCAGGGCCCACAGATACG. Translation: CASSLGPGPTDT. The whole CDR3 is CASSLGPGPTDTQYF.